Each of the 21 T cell receptor beta chains below was sequenced from the same sample in a study of blood T cell repertoires in COVID-19. The table came from immunoSEQ multiplex PCR; TCRdb's copy has only in-frame clones and leaves some out. The sample yields around 60,000 clones, about 93% seen once. The sample taken for sequencing was peripheral blood. The origin of the receptors is a woman at least 80 years old with active COVID-19.

This clone has a single count. The chain uses TRBV28 and TRBJ2-5, with D possibly being TRBD1 (6 bases). From germline, CDR1 is MDHEN and CDR2 SYDVKM. Trimming left V 3 bases short and J 6 bases short, with 14 bases between. This CDR3 has 14 amino acids. The CDR3 DNA is TGTGCCAGCAGTTTGCCAGGGGATATGAAGACCCAGTACTTC. This sequence encodes CASSLPGDMKTQYF.

This chain connects TRBV7-8 to TRBJ1-2, with 7 bases that match TRBD1. The CDR3 consists of 15 residues. V was pared by 4 bases and J by 8 bases, with 13 bases of the junction left unmatched. Germline loops: CDR1 SGHVS, CDR2 FQNEAQ. CDR3 sequence: CASSSRQGATKGYTF. As DNA, the CDR3 is TGTGCCAGCAGCTCCCGACAGGGAGCGACAAAGGGCTACACCTTC.

The chain recombines TRBV29-1 with TRBJ2-1; possibly TRBD2 for D (5 bases). Per germline, CDR1 SQVTM and CDR2 ANQGSEA. Deletions cut 6 bases from V and 7 bases from J, with 16 bases between. The CDR3 has 13 amino acids. CDR3: CSVDRVPGNEQFF. The CDR3 DNA is TGCAGCGTAGACCGCGTGCCGGGGAATGAGCAGTTCTTC.

The chain recombines TRBV6-2 or TRBV6-3 with TRBJ1-1; D might be TRBD1 (5 bases). This CDR3 is built from 16 residues. CDR1 MNHEY and CDR2 SVGEGT come from the germline V gene. V was pared by 0 bases and J by 0 bases, with 11 bases between. CDR3 sequence reads: CASSYSKGALNTEAFF. In DNA, the CDR3 is TGTGCCAGCAGTTACTCGAAAGGGGCTTTGAACACTGAAGCTTTCTTT.

The chain recombines TRBV6-1 with TRBJ2-7; 7 bases agree with TRBD1. CDR3 length equals 16 residues. Looked up from germline, CDR1 is MNHNS and CDR2 is SASEGT. V was pared by 0 bases and J by 5 bases, with 10 bases of the junction left unmatched. The DNA for the CDR3 is TGTGCCAGCAGTGAAGCCAATAGAGCTACAGGGGACGAGCAGTACTTC. Protein sequence: CASSEANRATGDEQYF.

The chain has TRBV7-8 and TRBJ1-3; 8 nucleotides match TRBD1. CDR3 length: 17 amino acids. V trimming: 5 bases; J trimming: 0 bases; junction bases outside the gene matches: 9. Looked up from germline, CDR1 is SGHVS and CDR2 is FQNEAQ. CDR3 region: CASSLPTGANSGNTIYF. CDR3 DNA: TGTGCCAGCAGCCTGCCGACAGGGGCGAACTCTGGAAACACCATATATTTT.

Here the CDR3 reads CASGREVNTEAFF. For the CDR3, the DNA is TGTGCTAGTGGCCGAGAAGTGAACACTGAAGCTTTCTTT. V usage is TRBV12-5 and J usage is TRBJ1-1; D unclear. The V end was cut by 6 bases, the J end by 0 bases, with 8 bases between. Germline-derived CDR1 and CDR2 are LGHNT and FRNRAP. CDR3 length: 13 amino acids. Supplemented by reference TRBV12-5 and TRBJ1-1, the full variable domain reads DARVTQTPRHKVTEMGQEVTMRCQPILGHNTVFWYRQTMMQGLELLAYFRNRAPLDDSGMPKDRFSAEMPDATLATLKIQPSEPRDSAVYFCASGREVNTEAFFGQGTRLTVV.

The chain couples TRBV7-6 to TRBJ2-1; TRBD1 matches at 11 bases. There are 14 residues in the CDR3. The germline V gene encodes CDR1 SGHVS and CDR2 FNYEAQ. The junction had 1 base not matched to a gene; V was cut back by 0 bases and J by 9 bases. The CDR3 sequence is CASSLAGQGVEQFF. CDR3 DNA: TGTGCCAGCAGCTTAGCGGGACAGGGGGTTGAGCAGTTCTTC.

The chain links TRBV30 to TRBJ1-1; D uncertain. CDR3 length equals 14 residues. Germline CDR1 reads GTSNPN; CDR2 reads SVGIG (reference sequence). V lost 0 bases to trimming and J lost 2 bases, with 10 bases between them. The CDR3 sequence is CAWSVLARNTEAFF. DNA of the CDR3: TGTGCCTGGAGTGTTCTTGCCAGAAACACTGAAGCTTTCTTT.

This clone occurred once. The chain couples TRBV5-4 to TRBJ2-5, with 9 nucleotides matching TRBD1. This CDR3 comprises 18 residues. V was clipped by 0 bases and J by 4 bases; unmatched bases: 13. Germline V CDR1 and CDR2: SGHNT, YYREEE (reference sequence). CDR3 sequence reads: CASSLGATGQGVGETQYF. CDR3 sequence (DNA): TGTGCCAGCAGCTTGGGGGCAACGGGACAGGGTGTCGGAGAGACCCAGTACTTC.

The chain employs TRBV19 and TRBJ2-1; TRBD1 matches 10 bases. The CDR3 sequence is 15 residues long. The V segment lost 4 bases and the J segment 7 bases; nucleotides outside the gene matches: 7. The V gene's germline CDR1 is LNHDA and CDR2 SQIVND (reference sequence). The CDR3 sequence: CASSTGTGARNEQFF. Written as DNA, the CDR3 is TGTGCCAGTAGTACCGGGACAGGGGCCAGAAATGAGCAGTTCTTC. The variable domain in full, completed from reference TRBV19 and TRBJ2-1, reads DGGITQSPKYLFRKEGQNVTLSCEQNLNHDAMYWYRQDPGQGLRLIYYSQIVNDFQKGDIAEGYSVSREKKESFPLTVTSAQKNPTAFYLCASSTGTGARNEQFFGPGTRLTVL.

The V call is TRBV19, the J call TRBJ1-5, with a weak D call TRBD1 (5 bases). This CDR3 is built from 14 residues. Germline CDR1 is LNHDA and CDR2 is SQIVND (reference sequence). Trimming left V 5 bases short and J 5 bases short, with 13 bases between. CDR3 sequence: CASSGTGGDQPQHF. The CDR3 bases are TGTGCCAGTAGTGGAACAGGCGGCGATCAGCCCCAGCATTTT.

This clone is a singleton in its sample. The chain recombines TRBV5-4 with TRBJ2-2; 8 bases match TRBD1. V dropped 3 bases and J dropped 6; count of bases not matched to a gene: 10. Per germline, CDR1 SGHNT and CDR2 YYREEE (reference sequence). The CDR3 runs 16 residues. Here the CDR3 DNA reads TGTGCCAGCAGCTCGCCCGAGACAGGGGAATCCGGGGAGCTGTTTTTT. It yields the protein CASSSPETGESGELFF.

This rearrangement joins TRBV6-6 to TRBJ1-1; 9 bases are shared with TRBD1. The CDR3 runs 16 residues. V gave up 5 bases and J gave up 5 bases; unmatched junction bases: 12. Germline loops: CDR1 MNHNY, CDR2 SVGAGI (reference sequence). Here the CDR3 reads CASSPQGALRGTEAFF. CDR3 in DNA: TGTGCCAGCAGTCCACAGGGGGCTCTAAGGGGGACTGAAGCTTTCTTT.

The chain carries TRBV5-1 and TRBJ2-1; perhaps TRBD1 as D (5 bases). V lost 4 bases, J lost 3 bases, and 20 bases lay in between. The CDR3 has 17 residues. CDR1 is SGHRS, CDR2 YFSETQ, per germline. CDR3 protein: CASSTQAWQGLYNEQFF. CDR3 nucleotide sequence: TGCGCCAGCAGCACCCAGGCGTGGCAGGGTCTCTACAATGAGCAGTTCTTC.

V gene TRBV19 combines with J gene TRBJ2-5; 8 bases are a match to TRBD2. V was pared by 1 base and J by 3 bases, with 4 bases of the junction left unmatched. CDR3 size: 15 residues. Germline V CDR1 and CDR2: LNHDA, SQIVND (reference sequence). The chain's CDR3 is CASSIGSSGEETQYF. Written as DNA, the CDR3 is TGTGCCAGTAGTATAGGGAGTAGCGGGGAAGAGACCCAGTACTTC. The complete variable domain, with remaining parts taken from reference TRBV19 and TRBJ2-5, reads DGGITQSPKYLFRKEGQNVTLSCEQNLNHDAMYWYRQDPGQGLRLIYYSQIVNDFQKGDIAEGYSVSREKKESFPLTVTSAQKNPTAFYLCASSIGSSGEETQYFGPGTRLLVL.

The chain joins TRBV4-2 to TRBJ2-3; TRBD2 matches 9 bases. The CDR3 runs 16 residues. Germline values: CDR1 LGHNA, CDR2 YNFKEQ. Germline trimming cut 5 bases from V and 1 base from J; bases unmatched to any gene: 7. CDR3 residues: CASSTERLAGTDTQYF. Here the CDR3 DNA reads TGTGCCAGCAGCACGGAAAGACTAGCGGGCACAGATACGCAGTATTTT.

This chain links TRBV5-6 with TRBJ1-6; 10 nucleotides agree with TRBD1. The V segment lost 2 bases and the J segment 9 bases; nucleotides outside the gene matches: 2. The germline gives CDR1 SGHDT, CDR2 YYEEEE. The CDR3 has 14 amino acids. The CDR3 nucleotides are TGTGCCAGCAGCTTCGACAGGGGGCTTTCACCCCTCCACTTT. Translated: CASSFDRGLSPLHF.

This clone was seen just once. The chain combines TRBV2 with TRBJ2-7; TRBD1 matches at 7 bases. CDR1 is SNHLY and CDR2 is FYNNEI in the germline V gene. The trim removed 3 bases at V and 2 bases at J, leaving 4 bases unmatched. The CDR3 length is 14 residues. In DNA, the CDR3 is TGTGCCAGCAGTGAGTTGGGACAGACCTACGAGCAGTACTTC. Its protein is CASSELGQTYEQYF.

This clone was seen just once. CDR3 DNA sequence: TGCGCCAGCAGAACAAACTATATGCCCGGAAACACCATATATTTT. Its translation is CASRTNYMPGNTIYF. This chain links TRBV5-1 with TRBJ1-3; D gene uncertain. CDR3 length: 15 residues. Germline V lookup: CDR1 SGHRS, CDR2 YFSETQ. V gave up 5 bases and J gave up 4 bases, with 16 bases separating them.

This chain uses TRBV7-9 with TRBJ1-1; D call uncertain. The germline CDR1 and CDR2 sequences are SEHNR and FQNEAQ (reference sequence). The CDR3 length is 15 residues. The V and J ends lost 2 bases and 3 bases respectively, with 13 bases between them. CDR3 sequence (DNA): TGTGCCAGCAGCTTACTCGGCCCGAGGGACACTGAAGCTTTCTTT. Translation gives CASSLLGPRDTEAFF.